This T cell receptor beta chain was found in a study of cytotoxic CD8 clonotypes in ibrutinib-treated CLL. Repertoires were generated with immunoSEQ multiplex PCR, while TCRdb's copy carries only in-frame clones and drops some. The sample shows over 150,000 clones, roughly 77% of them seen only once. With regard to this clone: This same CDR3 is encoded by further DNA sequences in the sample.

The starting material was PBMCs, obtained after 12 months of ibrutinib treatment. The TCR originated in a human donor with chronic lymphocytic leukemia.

The DNA of the CDR3 is TGTGCCAGCAGTTATTGGGGTGGCGCTTTCTTT. It specifies CASSYWGGAFF. The chain is built from TRBV6-5 and TRBJ1-1, with no clear D. Germline V gene sequence: CDR1 MNHEY, CDR2 SVGAGI. The V and J ends lost 3 bases and 11 bases respectively, with 10 bases between them. This CDR3 region has 11 residues.